This T cell receptor beta chain was sequenced during a study of blood T cell repertoires in COVID-19. Repertoires were generated with immunoSEQ multiplex PCR, while TCRdb's copy carries only in-frame clones and drops some. This table has some 320,000 clones, 88% appearing once. The CDR3 loop spans 15 amino acids. Germline values: CDR1 MNHNY, CDR2 SVGAGI (reference sequence). V gave up 0 bases and J gave up 7 bases, with 10 bases separating them. The sample comprised peripheral blood. The V gene is TRBV6-6, the J gene TRBJ1-6; D unresolved. The sequence was collected from a woman in her thirties who had recovered from COVID-19. The CDR3 protein is CASSYSSAENSPLHF. CDR3 DNA sequence: TGTGCCAGCAGTTACTCGAGCGCGGAGAATTCACCCCTCCACTTT.